Shown below are 9 T cell receptor beta chains from a single sample sequenced in a study of tumor-infiltrating lymphocytes in localized non-small cell lung cancer. Profiling relied on immunoSEQ multiplex PCR, and the TCRdb table lists in-frame clones only, not all of them. The sample consists of about 9,200 clones, roughly 63% of them appearing once. Input material: uninvolved lung tissue not adjacent to the tumor. All receptors derive from a human donor with non-small cell lung cancer.

The genes are TRBV29-1 and TRBJ1-2, with TRBD1 identical over 9 bases. J lost 1 base, V lost 0 bases, and 3 bases had no gene match. Germline CDR1 reads SQVTM; CDR2 reads ANQGSEA. The CDR3 runs 15 residues. CDR3 bases: TGCAGCGTTGAAGATCGGGACAGGGATAACTATGGCTACACCTTC. Translating gives CSVEDRDRDNYGYTF.

The CDR3 bases are TGTGCCAGCAGCATAAGACAGGGGGATTCACCCCTCCACTTT. Its translation is CASSIRQGDSPLHF. V and J are TRBV11-2 and TRBJ1-6; TRBD1 aligns across 9 bases. The CDR3 extends over 14 amino acids. Germline V gene data show CDR1 as SGHAT and CDR2 as FQNNGV. V was pared by 5 bases and J by 8 bases, with 4 bases of the junction left unmatched.

In regard to this clone: The junction departs from the called germline gene at one end, perhaps through a read error. The genes are TRBV10-2 and TRBJ2-7, with TRBD1 identical over 10 bases. The CDR3 is 12 residues long. Germline CDR1 reads WSHSY; CDR2 reads SAAADI. The CDR3 loop reads CASRARTGGTHF. CDR3 nucleotides: TGCGCCAGCAGAGCTAGGACAGGGGGTACTCACTTC.

The rearrangement joins TRBV7-9 to TRBJ2-5; possible D gene TRBD2, 6 bases. Trimming stripped 3 bases from V and 2 bases from J, with 7 bases between. Germline V gene data show CDR1 as SEHNR and CDR2 as FQNEAQ (reference sequence). The CDR3 has 13 residues. CDR3 nucleotides: TGTGCCAGCAGCTTCGGGAGTCAAGAGACCCAGTACTTC. Translated, it gives CASSFGSQETQYF.

V and J are TRBV14 and TRBJ2-7, with D hard to call. Trimming shortened V by 0 bases and J by 3 bases, and 12 bases separated the two germline ends. Germline V CDR1 and CDR2: SGHDN, FVKESK. The CDR3 runs to 15 residues. CDR3 sequence (DNA): TGTGCCAGCAGCCAAGATATTTCCAGGCACTACGAGCAGTACTTC. Its protein product is CASSQDISRHYEQYF.

The V and J genes are TRBV5-6 and TRBJ1-2, with 7 bases aligning to TRBD1. Germline V CDR1 and CDR2: SGHDT, YYEEEE. The CDR3 is 14 residues long. The V and J ends lost 4 bases and 4 bases, in that order; junction bases with no gene match: 7. CDR3 protein: CASSIRTGFYGYTF. CDR3 sequence (DNA): TGTGCCAGCAGCATACGGACAGGATTCTATGGCTACACCTTC.

The chain joins TRBV5-1 to TRBJ2-5; 7 bases agree with TRBD1. Germline lookup yields CDR1 SGHRS and CDR2 YFSETQ. Trimming removed 4 bases from V and 6 bases from J; junction bases left unmatched: 15. CDR3 length equals 16 residues. The CDR3 DNA reads TGCGCCAGCAGCATGGGAGACAGGGAACGCACGCAGACCCAGTACTTC. Protein sequence: CASSMGDRERTQTQYF.

This clone was seen a few times. The chain couples TRBV7-2 to TRBJ2-3; D not certain. Between the trimmed V and J ends, which lost 4 bases and 3 bases, there was a span of 11 bases. Looked up from germline, CDR1 is SGHTA and CDR2 is FQGNSA. CDR3 length equals 14 residues. The CDR3: CASSSTGPTDTQYF. In nucleotides, the CDR3 is TGTGCCAGCAGCTCAACCGGGCCTACAGATACGCAGTATTTT.

This clone was observed a single time. The chain carries TRBV7-2 and TRBJ1-2; 10 bases are shared with TRBD1. Per the germline V gene, CDR1 is SGHTA and CDR2 is FQGNSA. V lost 5 bases and J lost 6; bases outside the gene matches: 6. This CDR3 contains 14 residues. CDR3 protein: CASSEQGQGNGYTF. In DNA form, the CDR3 reads TGTGCCAGCAGCGAACAGGGACAGGGGAATGGCTACACCTTC.